Each of the 16 T cell receptor beta chains below was sequenced from the same sample in a study of spatial heterogeneity in lung cancer. The time point denotes: sample taken at primary tumor resection. TCRdb called the 5' RACE reads again in MiXCR, with one record for every CDR3 protein. The table has around 66,000 distinct CDR3 sequences, approximately 6.3% seen once. The sample consisted of PBMCs, taken at surgery. The receptors come from a female donor with early-stage non-small cell lung cancer.

This clonotype turned up a few times. Written as DNA, the CDR3 is TGTGCCAGCAACACCAGGGGAGGCAATCAGCCCCAGCATTTT. Its protein is CASNTRGGNQPQHF. This chain connects TRBV12-3 or TRBV12-4 to TRBJ1-5; TRBD1 is a possible D gene (6 bases). This CDR3 is built from 14 residues. V lost 7 bases and J 2 bases, leaving 12 bases between the germline ends.

This clonotype was detected many times. V and J are TRBV6-1 and TRBJ2-7; D might be TRBD1 (7 bases). CDR1 MNHNS and CDR2 SASEGT come from the germline V gene. The CDR3 runs 16 residues. The V end was cut by 6 bases, the J end by 3 bases, with 21 bases between. The chain's CDR3 is CASRPAETGRNYEQYF. CDR3 coding DNA: TGTGCCAGCAGGCCCGCGGAGACAGGGAGGAACTACGAGCAGTACTTC.

The J gene is TRBJ2-3, the V gene TRBV14; D is unresolved. The CDR3 runs to 15 residues. The V end lost 0 bases, the J end lost 0 bases, and 7 bases lay between the germline ends. CDR1 and CDR2 (germline): SGHDN, FVKESK. CDR3 loop: CASSQDRWSTDTQYF. Here the CDR3 DNA reads TGTGCCAGCAGCCAAGATAGGTGGAGCACAGATACGCAGTATTTT.

This rearrangement joins TRBV5-5 to TRBJ1-5; D gene uncertain. The germline V and J ends were trimmed by 1 base and 0 bases, with 11 bases remaining between them. The CDR3 is made up of 16 amino acids. From germline, CDR1 is SGHKS and CDR2 YYEKEE (reference sequence). The CDR3 coding sequence is TGTGCCAGCAGCTTGCGGGCGGGCTATAGCAATCAGCCCCAGCATTTT. Translating it yields CASSLRAGYSNQPQHF.

This clonotype was seen more than once but under ten times. The V and J genes are TRBV18 and TRBJ2-3; the D is unclear. The CDR3 is 14 amino acids. The germline V gene has CDR1 KGHSH and CDR2 LQKENI. Trimming took off 0 bases at V and 2 bases at J, with 6 bases between the two ends. CDR3 loop: CASSPPGATDTQYF. DNA of the CDR3: TGTGCCAGCTCACCACCGGGCGCCACAGATACGCAGTATTTT.

This clonotype occurred a few times. The chain uses TRBV6-5 and TRBJ1-1; D not resolved. V lost 6 bases and J lost 1, with 18 bases in between. The CDR3 sequence is 16 residues long. The germline gives CDR1 MNHEY, CDR2 SVGAGI. The CDR3 sequence is CASSPEVWGRNTEAFF. The CDR3, as DNA: TGTGCCAGCAGCCCCGAAGTATGGGGAAGGAACACTGAAGCTTTCTTT.

This clonotype occurred many times. V usage is TRBV29-1 and J usage is TRBJ2-2, with a tentative D call TRBD1 (5 bases). The V end was cut by 1 base, the J end by 5 bases, with 11 bases between. The V gene's germline CDR1 is SQVTM and CDR2 ANQGSEA. CDR3 length equals 14 residues. The CDR3 DNA is TGCAGCGTTGAAGCAGGGATCCGAACCGGGGAGCTGTTTTTT. As protein: CSVEAGIRTGELFF.

In its sample, this clonotype was seen many times. This chain uses TRBV20-1 with TRBJ2-3, with TRBD2 identical over 9 bases. The germline CDR1 and CDR2 sequences are DFQATT and SNEGSKA (reference sequence). Unmatched junction bases numbered 10, after V lost 6 bases and J lost 3 bases. CDR3 length: 15 residues. CDR3: CSALVAGDGTDTQYF. CDR3 nucleotide sequence: TGCAGTGCCCTGGTAGCGGGAGACGGGACAGATACGCAGTATTTT.

The chain combines TRBV5-1 with TRBJ2-1, with TRBD1 matching 10 bases. Germline V gives CDR1 SGHRS, CDR2 YFSETQ. The J segment lost 10 bases and the V segment lost 0 bases, leaving 4 bases of the junction unmatched. This CDR3 region has 14 residues. The CDR3 reads CASSLGQGASEQFF. CDR3 bases: TGCGCCAGCAGCTTGGGACAGGGGGCGAGCGAGCAGTTCTTC.

The sample holds a few counts of this clonotype. The V and J genes are TRBV12-3 or TRBV12-4 and TRBJ1-5, with TRBD1 identical over 7 bases. The CDR3 spans 16 residues. J gave up 3 bases and V 5 bases, and 10 bases lay outside the gene matches. The CDR3, as DNA: TGTGCCAGCAGTCCCTCCACGGGACAGCTCAATCAGCCCCAGCATTTT. Its protein product is CASSPSTGQLNQPQHF.

This clonotype was seen many times. This CDR3 is CASSLVVRGNYEQYF. The CDR3 coding sequence is TGTGCCAGCAGTTTAGTGGTCAGGGGGAACTACGAGCAGTACTTC. The genes are TRBV28 and TRBJ2-7; 7 bases map to TRBD1. Trimming cost V 2 bases and J 3 bases; bases outside gene matches: 7. This CDR3 region has 15 residues. Germline V gives CDR1 MDHEN, CDR2 SYDVKM.

This clonotype has just a few counts. The CDR3 sequence is CASSKAYEQYV. The CDR3 DNA sequence: TGTGCCAGCAGCAAGGCTTACGAGCAGTACGTC. This chain joins TRBV21-1 and TRBJ2-7. TRBV21-1 is termed a pseudogene. The CDR3 runs to 11 residues.

This clonotype has only a few counts. The chain couples TRBV24-1 to TRBJ2-1; possible D gene TRBD2, 5 bases. From germline, CDR1 is KGHDR and CDR2 SFDVKD. CDR3 length: 12 amino acids. Trimming stripped 1 base from V and 10 bases from J, with 7 bases between. CDR3 amino acids: CATSDFPGEQFF. In DNA form, the CDR3 reads TGTGCCACCAGTGATTTTCCGGGGGAGCAGTTCTTC.

This clonotype was recorded many times. The genes are TRBV9 and TRBJ2-1; the match to TRBD1 covers 7 bases. Losses at the gene ends were 2 bases for V and 7 bases for J; bases not matched to a gene: 6. Germline lookup yields CDR1 SGDLS and CDR2 YYNGEE. This CDR3 comprises 14 residues. In nucleotides, the CDR3 is TGTGCCAGCAGCGTGGGGACAGTCGAAAATGAGCAGTTCTTC. Translating it yields CASSVGTVENEQFF.

This clonotype was counted a few times. CDR3 nucleotide sequence: TGTGCCAGCAGTCTCGCCAAGGGGGAGCTGTTTTTT. Its protein is CASSLAKGELFF. V and J are TRBV28 and TRBJ2-2; D remains unclear. The CDR3 is 12 residues long. V lost 5 bases and J 8 bases, leaving 9 bases between the germline ends. The V gene's germline CDR1 is MDHEN and CDR2 SYDVKM.

This clonotype was recorded a few times. The rearrangement links TRBV20-1 to TRBJ1-4; weak D call: TRBD1 (6 bases). The CDR3 contains 16 residues. In germline, CDR1 is DFQATT, CDR2 SNEGSKA (reference sequence). V lost 0 bases to trimming and J lost 3 bases, with 14 bases between them. The CDR3 reads CSAREHPQGANEKLFF. In DNA form, the CDR3 reads TGCAGTGCTAGAGAACACCCACAGGGAGCTAATGAAAAACTGTTTTTT.